The sequence of this T cell receptor (beta chain) was determined in a study of OX40 agonist ivuxolimab in advanced cancers. Overall study context: The patients received agonistic anti-OX40 (CD134) antibody ivuxolimab. All patients had ivuxolimab intravenously every 2 weeks at 0.01 to 10 mg/kg. The study's findings and limits: The CD4+ and CD8+ T cells in the blood had expanded clonally by week 6 at 0.1 to 3.0 mg/kg.

Data came from immunoSEQ multiplex PCR; TCRdb stores just in-frame clones and leaves some out. The repertoire holds about 65,000 clones, with more than 70% as singletons. V trimming: 4 bases; J trimming: 1 base; junction bases outside the gene matches: 8. The CDR3 contains 17 residues. The germline V gene encodes CDR1 SGHNT and CDR2 YYREEE (reference sequence). Turning to this clone: Its target is unknown.

The TCR was taken from an adult with an advanced solid tumor such as melanoma, head and neck, liver or kidney cancer. Sequencing was performed on CD4+ or CD8+ T cells sorted from blood, taken in a trial of the OX40 agonist ivuxolimab. J is TRBJ2-4 and V is TRBV5-4, with 10 nucleotides matching TRBD1. Here the CDR3 reads CASSLEPGQGAKNIQYF. The CDR3, as DNA: TGTGCCAGCAGCCTTGAACCGGGACAGGGGGCCAAAAACATTCAGTACTTC.